The present entry profiles one T cell receptor (beta chain) with its context. The sample comes from a study of blood T cell repertoires in COVID-19. At the level of the study: Acute and convalescent COVID-19 samples came from the United States, Italy and Spain. Sources were T cells, B-cell-depleted T cells, or PBMCs; the material itself was cDNA or gDNA.

The authors' processing: Scientists estimated how many nucleated cells there were by amplifying reference gene primers. The repertoire was sequenced with immunoSEQ multiplex PCR; TCRdb's copy has only in-frame clones and lacks some. V, J and clone size derive from that table, while D and trimming were established from the DNA sequence. The table shows about 300,000 clones, with more than 70% occurring only once. Trimming removed 1 base from V and 4 bases from J, with 11 bases in between. Germline values: CDR1 LGHDT, CDR2 YNNKEL (reference sequence). The CDR3 has 15 residues. Seattle-derived patients entered the study during active infection and were followed longitudinally.

This clonotype originated in a woman aged 25 to 45 with COVID-19, enrolled during active disease. V is TRBV3-1 (or the pseudogene TRBV3-2) and J is TRBJ1-5; D remains unclear. The sequencing sample was made of peripheral blood. CDR3 protein: CASSQGGVRNQPQHF. The CDR3 coding sequence is TGTGCCAGCAGCCAAGGAGGAGTTCGGAATCAGCCCCAGCATTTT.